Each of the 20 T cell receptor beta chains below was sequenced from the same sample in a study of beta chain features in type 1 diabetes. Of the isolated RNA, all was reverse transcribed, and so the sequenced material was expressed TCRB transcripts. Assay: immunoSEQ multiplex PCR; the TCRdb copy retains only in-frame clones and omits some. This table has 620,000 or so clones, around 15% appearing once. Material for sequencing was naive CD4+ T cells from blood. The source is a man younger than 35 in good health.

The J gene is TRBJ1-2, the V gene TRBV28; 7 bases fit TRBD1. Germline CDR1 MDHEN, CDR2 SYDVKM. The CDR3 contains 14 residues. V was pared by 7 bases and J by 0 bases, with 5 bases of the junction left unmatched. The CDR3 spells CASTWGTANYGYTF. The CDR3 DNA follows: TGTGCCAGCACCTGGGGGACAGCTAACTATGGCTACACCTTC.

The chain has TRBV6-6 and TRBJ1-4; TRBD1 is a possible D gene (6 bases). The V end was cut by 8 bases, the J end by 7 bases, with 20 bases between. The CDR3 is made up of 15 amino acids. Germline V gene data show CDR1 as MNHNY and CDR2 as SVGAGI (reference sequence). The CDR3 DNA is TGTGCCAGCGGATCGGGACGAGGGGGTAGTGAAAAACTGTTTTTT. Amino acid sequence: CASGSGRGGSEKLFF.

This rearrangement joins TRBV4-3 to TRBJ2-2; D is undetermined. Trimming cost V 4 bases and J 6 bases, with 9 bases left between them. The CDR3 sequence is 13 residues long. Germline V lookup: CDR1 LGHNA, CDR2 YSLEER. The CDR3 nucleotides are TGCGCCAGCAGCCTCGTTACGGCCGGGGAGCTGTTTTTT. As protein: CASSLVTAGELFF.

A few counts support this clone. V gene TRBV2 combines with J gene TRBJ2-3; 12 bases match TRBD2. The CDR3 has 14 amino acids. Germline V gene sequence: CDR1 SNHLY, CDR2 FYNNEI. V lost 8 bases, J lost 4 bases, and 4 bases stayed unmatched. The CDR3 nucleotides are TGTGCCAGCCGACTAGCGGGAGAGGCAGATACGCAGTATTTT. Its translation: CASRLAGEADTQYF.

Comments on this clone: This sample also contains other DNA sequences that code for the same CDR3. The CDR3 sequence: CASSLTLDQPQHF. The CDR3 DNA sequence: TGTGCCAGCAGCTTAACGTTGGATCAGCCCCAGCATTTT. The chain uses TRBV7-3 and TRBJ1-5; the D is unclear. V was pared by 0 bases and J by 5 bases, with 5 bases between. Germline values: CDR1 SGHTA, CDR2 FQGTGA. CDR3 length equals 13 residues.

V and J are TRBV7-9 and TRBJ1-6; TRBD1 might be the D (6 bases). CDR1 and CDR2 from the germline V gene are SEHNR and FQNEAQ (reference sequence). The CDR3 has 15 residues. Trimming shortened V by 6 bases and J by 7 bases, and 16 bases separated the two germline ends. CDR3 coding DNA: TGTGCCAGCAGACCCGCAGGGGACCTCAATTCACCCCTCCACTTT. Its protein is CASRPAGDLNSPLHF.

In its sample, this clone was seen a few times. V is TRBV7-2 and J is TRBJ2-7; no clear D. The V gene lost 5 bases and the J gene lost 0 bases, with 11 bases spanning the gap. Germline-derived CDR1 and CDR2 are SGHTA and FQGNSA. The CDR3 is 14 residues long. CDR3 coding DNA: TGTGCCAGCAGCCCAGTTAGGTCCTCCTACGAGCAGTACTTC. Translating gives CASSPVRSSYEQYF.

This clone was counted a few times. The CDR3 here is CASSGDGRSYEQYF. In DNA, the CDR3 is TGTGCCAGCTCAGGCGACGGGCGCTCCTACGAGCAGTACTTC. V usage is TRBV18 and J usage is TRBJ2-7; D is ambiguous. CDR1 is KGHSH and CDR2 is LQKENI in the germline V gene. The V gene lost 5 bases and the J gene lost 0 bases, with 11 bases spanning the gap. This CDR3 contains 14 residues.

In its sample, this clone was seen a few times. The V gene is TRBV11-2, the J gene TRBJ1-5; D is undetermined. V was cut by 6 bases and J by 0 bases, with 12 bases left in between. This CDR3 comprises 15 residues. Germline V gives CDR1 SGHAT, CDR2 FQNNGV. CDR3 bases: TGTGCCAGCAGTAAAACGGGGTATAGCAATCAGCCCCAGCATTTT. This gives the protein CASSKTGYSNQPQHF.

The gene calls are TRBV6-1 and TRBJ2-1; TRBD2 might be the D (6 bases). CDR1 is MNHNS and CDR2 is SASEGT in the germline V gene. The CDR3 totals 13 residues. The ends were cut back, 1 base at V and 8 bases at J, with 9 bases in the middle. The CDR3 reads CASSEVRRDEQFF. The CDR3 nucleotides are TGTGCCAGCAGTGAAGTGCGGAGGGATGAGCAGTTCTTC.

Here the CDR3 reads CASIIDGRGREQFF. In nucleotides, the CDR3 is TGTGCCAGCATAATCGACGGCCGGGGTAGGGAGCAGTTCTTC. The V and J genes are TRBV28 and TRBJ2-1; D might be TRBD2 (5 bases). Germline CDR1 is MDHEN and CDR2 is SYDVKM. This CDR3 has 14 residues. V lost 7 bases, J lost 10 bases, and 20 bases lay in between.

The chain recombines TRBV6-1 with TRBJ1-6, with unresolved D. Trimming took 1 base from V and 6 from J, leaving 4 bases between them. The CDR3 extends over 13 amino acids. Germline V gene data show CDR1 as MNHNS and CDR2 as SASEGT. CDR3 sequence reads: CASSEVLNSPLHF. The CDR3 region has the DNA TGTGCCAGCAGTGAAGTGCTTAATTCACCCCTCCACTTT.

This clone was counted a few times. CDR3 protein: CASSYSAEPYQPQHF. In nucleotides, the CDR3 is TGTGCCAGCAGTTACTCCGCGGAGCCATATCAGCCCCAGCATTTT. The J gene is TRBJ1-5, the V gene TRBV6-6; D call uncertain. Germline loops: CDR1 MNHNY, CDR2 SVGAGI (reference sequence). CDR3 length equals 15 residues. V dropped 0 bases and J dropped 5 bases, with 11 bases sitting between them.

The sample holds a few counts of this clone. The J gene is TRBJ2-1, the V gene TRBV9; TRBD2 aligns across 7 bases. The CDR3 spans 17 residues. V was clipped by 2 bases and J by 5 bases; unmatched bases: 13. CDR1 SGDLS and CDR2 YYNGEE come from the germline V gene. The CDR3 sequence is CASSVGLGVGWNNEQFF. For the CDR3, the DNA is TGTGCCAGCAGCGTCGGACTAGGGGTCGGTTGGAACAATGAGCAGTTCTTC.

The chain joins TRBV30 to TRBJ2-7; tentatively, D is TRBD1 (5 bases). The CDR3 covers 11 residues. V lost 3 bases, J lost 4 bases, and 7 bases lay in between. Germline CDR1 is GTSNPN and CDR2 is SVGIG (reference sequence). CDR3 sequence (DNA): TGTGCCTGGAGCAGACAGTACGAGCAGTACTTC. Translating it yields CAWSRQYEQYF.

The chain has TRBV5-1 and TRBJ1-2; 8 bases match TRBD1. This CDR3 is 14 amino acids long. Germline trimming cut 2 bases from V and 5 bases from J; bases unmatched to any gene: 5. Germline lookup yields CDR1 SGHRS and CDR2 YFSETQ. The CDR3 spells CASSLGTGTYGYTF. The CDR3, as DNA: TGCGCCAGCAGCTTAGGGACAGGAACGTATGGCTACACCTTC.

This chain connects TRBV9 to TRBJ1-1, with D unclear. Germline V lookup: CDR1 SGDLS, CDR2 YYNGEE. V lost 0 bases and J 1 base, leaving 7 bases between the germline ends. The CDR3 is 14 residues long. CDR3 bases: TGTGCCAGCAGCGTAGGGGGAGAGAACACTGAAGCTTTCTTT. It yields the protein CASSVGGENTEAFF.

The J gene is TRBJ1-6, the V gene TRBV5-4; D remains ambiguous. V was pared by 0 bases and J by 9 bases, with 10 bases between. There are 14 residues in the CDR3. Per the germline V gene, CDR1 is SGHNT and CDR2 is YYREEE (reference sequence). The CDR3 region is CASSLGGESSPLHF. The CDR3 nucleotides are TGTGCCAGCAGCTTGGGCGGGGAGAGTTCACCCCTCCACTTT.

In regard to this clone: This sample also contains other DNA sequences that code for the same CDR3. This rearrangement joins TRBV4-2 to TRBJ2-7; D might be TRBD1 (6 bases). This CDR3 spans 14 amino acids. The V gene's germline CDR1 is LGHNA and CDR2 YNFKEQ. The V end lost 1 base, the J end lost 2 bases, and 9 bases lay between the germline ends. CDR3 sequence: CASSQGQGTYEQYF. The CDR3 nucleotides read TGTGCCAGCAGCCAAGGGCAGGGGACCTACGAGCAGTACTTC.

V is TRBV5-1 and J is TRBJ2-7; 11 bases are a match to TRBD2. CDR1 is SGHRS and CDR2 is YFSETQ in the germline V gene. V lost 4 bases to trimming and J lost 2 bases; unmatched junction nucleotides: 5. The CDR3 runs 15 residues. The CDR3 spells CASSIGTSGTYEQYF. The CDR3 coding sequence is TGCGCCAGCAGCATTGGGACTAGCGGAACCTACGAGCAGTACTTC.